Detailed here is one T cell receptor beta chain. Antigen unknown. TCRdb reprocessed the 5' RACE reads with MiXCR, giving one entry per CDR3 protein. The table records 470,000 or so distinct CDR3 sequences, around 24% of them present only once. This sample was taken from a study of identical twins. The study, taken as a whole, reports: In beta out-of-frame sequences, the excess sharing between twins was weaker.

The ends lost 1 base at V and 2 bases at J; junction bases unmatched: 12. CDR1 is SGHVS, CDR2 FQNEAQ, per germline. The CDR3 is made up of 19 amino acids. These data also formed part of another study, on T cells expressing NK-cell markers. That source adds: Among eight sequenced donors, seven carried HCMV seropositivity while one was seronegative. Restriction of sorting to alpha-beta TCR T cells was accomplished in several experiments using an anti-gamma-delta TCR antibody. Unclear, still, was the HCMV specificity of the expanded NKG2C+ T cell clones.

This chain links TRBV7-8 with TRBJ2-2, with 8 bases identical to TRBD2. The source material was CD4+ T cells sorted from blood. This sequence originates from a woman younger than 35 in good health. In DNA, the CDR3 is TGTGCCAGCAGCTTAGAATCGGGGGGGACACCGACAAACACCGGGGAGCTGTTTTTT. It encodes CASSLESGGTPTNTGELFF.